The present T cell receptor beta chain was sequenced within a study of cytomegalovirus exposure and HLA in healthy donors. Study at large: The study placed approximately 80% of its 398 genotyped donors in the Caucasian-associated ancestry cluster.

PCR amplification relied on 60 Vbeta primers (plus 13 Jbeta primers). TCRdb's table, derived via immunoSEQ multiplex PCR, lists solely in-frame clones and lacks some. The sample lists 110,000 to 150,000 clones, roughly 79% seen once, with roughly 2.8% in the top ten. Overall study results and limits: The CMV antigen specificity of three CMV-associated chains was confirmed through in vitro analysis. At a 0.05 false discovery rate, a later analysis found approximately 15,000 TCR beta sequences to be associated with HLA alleles. Reported performance of the classifier showed diagnosis of cytomegalovirus status with high specificity and sensitivity.

The CDR3 sequence is 15 residues long. Per germline, CDR1 MGHDK and CDR2 SYGVNS. V lost 2 bases, J lost 5 bases, and 3 bases stayed unmatched. For this clone: The antigen is unknown.

This chain connects TRBV25-1 to TRBJ2-3, with 11 positions matching TRBD2. The material sequenced was PBMCs. The receptor's source is a male donor in good health and CMV-seronegative. CDR3 sequence: CASSEGLAGGDTQYF. CDR3 sequence (DNA): TGTGCCAGCAGTGAAGGTCTAGCGGGAGGAGATACGCAGTATTTT.